This TCR beta chain was recorded in a study of T-cell memory formation after mild COVID-19. Only a few counts were recorded for this clonotype. TCRdb re-called the 5' RACE reads with MiXCR, one entry per CDR3 protein. The repertoire includes 35,000 to 45,000 distinct CDR3 sequences, more than 7% of them detected once, and about 1.4% sits in the top ten. V lost 6 bases and J lost 4; bases outside the gene matches: 8. The germline V gene has CDR1 DFQATT and CDR2 SNEGSKA (reference sequence). CDR3 length: 13 amino acids. The receptor was isolated from a man aged 18 to 29 who had mild COVID-19 (a few samples of this study predate the infection). Cell type and time point are not known. Sequenced sample: PBMCs or a T cell subset sorted from them (not recorded which). This chain links TRBV20-1 with TRBJ2-5, with 7 bases identical to TRBD1. This CDR3 is CSARQGSRETQYF. Written as DNA, the CDR3 is TGCAGTGCCCGACAGGGATCAAGAGAGACCCAGTACTTC.